These 12 T cell receptor beta chains were all obtained from the same sample, sequenced in a study of cytomegalovirus exposure and HLA in healthy donors. Sequencing used immunoSEQ multiplex PCR; TCRdb keeps in-frame clones, though not all of them. In the table there are under 400,000 clones, roughly 87% of which are singletons. The sequencing sample was made of PBMCs. The source of these receptors is a man aged 30 to 39 in good health and CMV-seronegative.

The chain has TRBV6-4 and TRBJ1-2; unclear D gene. CDR1 and CDR2 from the germline V gene are MRHNA and SNTAGT. V dropped 2 bases and J dropped 4 bases, with 8 bases sitting between them. The length of the CDR3 is 13 residues. The CDR3 nucleotides read TGTGCCAGCAGTGACGGTGAGGCCTATGGCTACACCTTC. Protein product: CASSDGEAYGYTF.

The V gene is TRBV11-2, the J gene TRBJ2-7; TRBD2 matches 10 bases. The CDR3 length is 15 residues. J was trimmed by 6 bases and V by 5 bases; bases with no gene match: 10. Germline V CDR1 and CDR2: SGHAT, FQNNGV. The CDR3 loop is CASSRAGGRSGEQYF. The CDR3 region has the DNA TGTGCCAGCAGCCGAGCGGGGGGGCGGTCGGGCGAGCAGTACTTC.

This clone occurred once. The chain uses TRBV2 and TRBJ1-5; a possible D gene is TRBD1 (6 bases). Germline CDR1 SNHLY, CDR2 FYNNEI. The V end was cut by 6 bases, the J end by 6 bases, with 15 bases between. This CDR3 contains 14 residues. The CDR3 region has the DNA TGTGCCAGCAGGACTACAGGGTTCGGTCAGCCCCAGCATTTT. Translated, it gives CASRTTGFGQPQHF.

The chain has TRBV27 and TRBJ2-3, with TRBD1 matching over 9 bases. This CDR3 contains 17 residues. Germline values: CDR1 MNHEY, CDR2 SMNVEV (reference sequence). V lost 6 bases and J lost 2; bases outside the gene matches: 12. The CDR3 DNA reads TGTGCCAGCAGGCAAGCGGCGACAGGGGGTATCACAGATACGCAGTATTTT. Residues: CASRQAATGGITDTQYF.

The CDR3 DNA reads as TGTGCCAGCTCACCGACAGTACCACGGACCAATCAGCCCCAGCATTTT. Amino acids: CASSPTVPRTNQPQHF. The genes are TRBV18 and TRBJ1-5, with D perhaps matching TRBD1 (5 bases). Per the germline V gene, CDR1 is KGHSH and CDR2 is LQKENI. The CDR3 consists of 16 residues. V was trimmed by 3 bases and J by 3 bases, leaving 15 bases between them. Based on the CDR3 plus reference TRBV18 and TRBJ1-5, the full variable domain is NAGVMQNPRHLVRRRGQEARLRCSPMKGHSHVYWYRQLPEEGLKFMVYLQKENIIDESGMPKERFSAEFPKEGPSILRIQQVVRGDSAAYFCASSPTVPRTNQPQHFGDGTRLSIL.

The table lists this clone with a few counts. This chain links TRBV19 with TRBJ1-1; D unclear. Germline V gene sequence: CDR1 LNHDA, CDR2 SQIVND (reference sequence). The CDR3 runs to 13 residues. V lost 5 bases and J 0 bases, leaving 7 bases between the germline ends. In nucleotides, the CDR3 is TGTGCCAGTAGTGCAACATTGAACACTGAAGCTTTCTTT. As protein: CASSATLNTEAFF.

The V call is TRBV11-2, the J call TRBJ2-1, with D uncertain. Looked up from germline, CDR1 is SGHAT and CDR2 is FQNNGV. Trimming removed 3 bases at V and 9 bases at J, with 6 bases between. The CDR3 length is 11 residues. The CDR3 loop is CASSFSGEQFF. CDR3 coding DNA: TGTGCCAGCAGCTTTTCAGGTGAGCAGTTCTTC.

This clone was counted only a few times. The rearrangement links TRBV6-6 to TRBJ1-2; D not resolved. The CDR3 sequence is 15 residues long. The V end lost 0 bases, the J end lost 1 base, and 9 bases lay between the germline ends. CDR1 is MNHNY and CDR2 is SVGAGI in the germline V gene (reference sequence). CDR3 sequence: CASSYSTGFNYGYTF. Written as DNA, the CDR3 is TGTGCCAGCAGTTACTCGACGGGGTTTAACTATGGCTACACCTTC.

This clone has a handful of counts. J is TRBJ1-2 and V is TRBV4-1, with 9 bases identical to TRBD1. V trimming: 0 bases; J trimming: 0 bases; junction bases outside the gene matches: 5. Looked up from germline, CDR1 is MGHRA and CDR2 is YSYEKL. The CDR3 has 17 amino acids. The CDR3 sequence is CASSQDLDRGTNYGYTF. CDR3 DNA sequence: TGCGCCAGCAGCCAAGATCTGGACAGGGGAACTAACTATGGCTACACCTTC.

This clone was picked up one time. This sequence joins TRBV15 and TRBJ1-2; weak D call: TRBD1 (6 bases). The CDR3 has 15 amino acids. With 2 bases removed from V and 3 bases from J, the gap between germline ends came to 13 bases. The V gene's germline CDR1 is LNHNV and CDR2 YYDKDF (reference sequence). The CDR3 protein is CATSRLSGADYGYTF. The CDR3 DNA sequence: TGTGCCACCAGCAGATTGTCAGGGGCTGACTATGGCTACACCTTC.

Points on this clone: The junction departs from the called germline gene at one end, perhaps through a read error. V and J are TRBV2 and TRBJ2-1; 9 bases agree with TRBD2. The CDR3 runs to 14 residues. The V gene's germline CDR1 is SNHLY and CDR2 FYNNEI. This CDR3 is CASSAGTSYYEQFF. The CDR3, as DNA: TGTGCCAGCAGTGCTGGGACTAGCTACTATGAGCAGTTCTTC.

The rearrangement links TRBV6-1 to TRBJ1-6; the D gene is possibly TRBD1 (6 bases). The CDR3 has 17 amino acids. The V end lost 4 bases, the J end lost 2 bases, and 15 bases lay between the germline ends. Germline V gives CDR1 MNHNS, CDR2 SASEGT. The CDR3 loop is CASSGGTYGTYNSPLHF. Here the CDR3 DNA reads TGTGCCAGCAGTGGGGGGACATACGGCACCTATAATTCACCCCTCCACTTT.